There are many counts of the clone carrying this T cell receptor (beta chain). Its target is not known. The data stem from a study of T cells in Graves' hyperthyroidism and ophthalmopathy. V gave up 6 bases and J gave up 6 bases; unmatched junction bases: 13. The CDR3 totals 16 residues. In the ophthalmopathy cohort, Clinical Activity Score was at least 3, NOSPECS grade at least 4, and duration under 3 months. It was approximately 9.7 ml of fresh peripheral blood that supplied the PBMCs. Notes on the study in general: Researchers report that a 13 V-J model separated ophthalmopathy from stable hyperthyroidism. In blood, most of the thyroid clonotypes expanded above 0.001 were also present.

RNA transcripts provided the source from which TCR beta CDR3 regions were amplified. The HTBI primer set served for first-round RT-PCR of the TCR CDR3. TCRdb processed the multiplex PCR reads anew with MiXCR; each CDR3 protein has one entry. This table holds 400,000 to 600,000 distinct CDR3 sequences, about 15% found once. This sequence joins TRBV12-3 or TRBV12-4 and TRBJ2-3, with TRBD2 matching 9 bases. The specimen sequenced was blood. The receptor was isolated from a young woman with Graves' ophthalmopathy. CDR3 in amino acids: CASSYQPGLATDTQYF. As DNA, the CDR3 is TGTGCCAGCAGCTACCAACCGGGACTAGCTACGGATACGCAGTATTTT.